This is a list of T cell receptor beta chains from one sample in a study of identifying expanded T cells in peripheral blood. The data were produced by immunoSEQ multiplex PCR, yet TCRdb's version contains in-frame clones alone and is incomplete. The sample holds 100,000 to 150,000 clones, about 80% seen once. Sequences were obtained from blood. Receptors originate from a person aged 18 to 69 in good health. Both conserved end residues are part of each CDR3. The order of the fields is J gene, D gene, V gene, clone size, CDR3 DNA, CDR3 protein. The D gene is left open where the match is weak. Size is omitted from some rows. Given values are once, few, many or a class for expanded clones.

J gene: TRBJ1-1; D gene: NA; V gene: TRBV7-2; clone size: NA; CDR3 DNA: TGTGCCAGCAGCTCCACGATGGGGGGCGTTGCGGCTTTCTTT; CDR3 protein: CASSSTMGGVAAFF
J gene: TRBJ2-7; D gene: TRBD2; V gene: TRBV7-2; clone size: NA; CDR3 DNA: TGTGCCAGCAGCCCCCGAGTCTTTGGGGGGGTCCCCGAGCAGTACTTC; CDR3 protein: CASSPRVFGGVPEQYF
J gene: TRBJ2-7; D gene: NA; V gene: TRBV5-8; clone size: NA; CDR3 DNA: TGTGCCAGCAGCACGGGAAGCTACTACGAGCAGTACTTC; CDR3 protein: CASSTGSYYEQYF
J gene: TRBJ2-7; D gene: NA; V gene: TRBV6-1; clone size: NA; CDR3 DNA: TGTGCCAGCAGGGCCGGGACCCTCTACGAGCAGTACTTC; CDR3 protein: CASRAGTLYEQYF
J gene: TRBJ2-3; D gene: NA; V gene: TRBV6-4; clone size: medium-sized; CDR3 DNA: TGTGCCAGCAGTGACTCGACCACAGATACGCAGTATTTT; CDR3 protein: CASSDSTTDTQYF
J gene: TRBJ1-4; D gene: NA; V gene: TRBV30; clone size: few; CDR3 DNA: TGTGCCTGGAGTGAAACAGAAACGTATGAAAAACTGTTTTTT; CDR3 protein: CAWSETETYEKLFF
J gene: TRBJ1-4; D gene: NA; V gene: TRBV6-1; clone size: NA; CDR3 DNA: TGTGCCAGCAGACAGGGCGCAACTAATGAAAAACTGTTTTTT; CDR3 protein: CASRQGATNEKLFF
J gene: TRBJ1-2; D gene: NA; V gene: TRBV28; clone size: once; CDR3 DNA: TGTGCCAGCAGTTTTTTGGGAGACGGCTATGGCTACACCTTC; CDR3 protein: CASSFLGDGYGYTF
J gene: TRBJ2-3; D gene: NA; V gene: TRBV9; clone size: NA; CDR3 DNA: TGTGCCAGCAGCGCTAGGGGCGGTGACACCAGCACAGATACGCAGTATTTT; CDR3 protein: CASSARGGDTSTDTQYF
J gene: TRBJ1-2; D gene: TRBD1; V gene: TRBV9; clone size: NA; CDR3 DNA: TGTGCCAGCAGCCTCCGGACAGGCTCGGGTTGGGGCTACACCTTC; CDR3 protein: CASSLRTGSGWGYTF
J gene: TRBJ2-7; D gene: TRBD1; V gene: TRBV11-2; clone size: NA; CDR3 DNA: TGTGCCAGCAGCTCCCGGGACAGGGGACCCTACGAGCAGTACTTC; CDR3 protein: CASSSRDRGPYEQYF
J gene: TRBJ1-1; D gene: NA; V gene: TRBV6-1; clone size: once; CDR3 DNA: TGTGCCAGCAGCACAAGTGAGAACACTGAAGCTTTCTTT; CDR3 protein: CASSTSENTEAFF
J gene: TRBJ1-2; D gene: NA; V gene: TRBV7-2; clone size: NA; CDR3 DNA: TGTGCCAGCAGCCCGAGGACCCGGACGGTCGGCTACACCTTC; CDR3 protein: CASSPRTRTVGYTF
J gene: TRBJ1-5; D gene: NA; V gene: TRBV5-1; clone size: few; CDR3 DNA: TGCGCCAGCAGCCCACAGGGTGGGTCTAGCAATCAGCCCCAGCATTTT; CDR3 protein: CASSPQGGSSNQPQHF
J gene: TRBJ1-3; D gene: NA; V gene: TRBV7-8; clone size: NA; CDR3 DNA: TGTGCCAGCAGCCCCCACCTGGTTCTCGGGACGTACTCTGGAAACACCATATATTTT; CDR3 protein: CASSPHLVLGTYSGNTIYF
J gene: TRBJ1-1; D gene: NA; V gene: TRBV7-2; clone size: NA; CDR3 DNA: TGTGCCAGCAGCTTAGTTGCTCCCCGGGGAAGCACTGAAGCTTTCTTT; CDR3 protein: CASSLVAPRGSTEAFF
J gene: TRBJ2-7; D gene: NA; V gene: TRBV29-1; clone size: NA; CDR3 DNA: TGCAGCGTTGGGTCTCCTCCAAACTACGAGCAGTACTTC; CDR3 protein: CSVGSPPNYEQYF
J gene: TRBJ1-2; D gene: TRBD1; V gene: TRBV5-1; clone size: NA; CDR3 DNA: TGCGCCAGCAGCACAGGGGTGACCCCCGTGGGCTACACCTTC; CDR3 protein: CASSTGVTPVGYTF
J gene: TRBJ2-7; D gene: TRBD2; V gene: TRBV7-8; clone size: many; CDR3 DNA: TGTGCCAGCAGCTTAGACACGGGACTAGCGGCCTACGAGCAGTACTTC; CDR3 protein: CASSLDTGLAAYEQYF
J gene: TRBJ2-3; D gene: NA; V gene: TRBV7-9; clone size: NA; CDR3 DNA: TGTGCCAGCAGCTTTTTTGGCACAGATACGCAGTATTTT; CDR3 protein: CASSFFGTDTQYF
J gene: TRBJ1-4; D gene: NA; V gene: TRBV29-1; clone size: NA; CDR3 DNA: TGCAGCGTTGTCCCCTCGGGGGACGCCAATGAAAAACTGTTTTTT; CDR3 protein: CSVVPSGDANEKLFF
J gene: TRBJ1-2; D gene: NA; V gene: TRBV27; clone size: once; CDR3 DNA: TGTGCCAGCAGTTGGACGGAATCCCATGGCTACACCTTC; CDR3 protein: CASSWTESHGYTF
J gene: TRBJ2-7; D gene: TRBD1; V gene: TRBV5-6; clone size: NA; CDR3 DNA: TGTGCCAGCAGCTCCGACGGACAGGGCCACGAGCAGTACTTC; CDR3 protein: CASSSDGQGHEQYF
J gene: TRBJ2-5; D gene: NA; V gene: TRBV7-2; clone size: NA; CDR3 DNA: TGTGCCAGCAGCCTAGACTTAGAGACCCAGTACTTC; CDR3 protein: CASSLDLETQYF
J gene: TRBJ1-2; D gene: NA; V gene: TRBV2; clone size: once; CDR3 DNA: TGTGCCAGCAGTGGAGGGGCACAGACTTATGGCTACACCTTC; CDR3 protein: CASSGGAQTYGYTF
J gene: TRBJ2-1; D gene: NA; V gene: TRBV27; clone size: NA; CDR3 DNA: TGTGCCAGCAGTTTAGCTTCGTCGGACTCAGGGCAGTTCTTC; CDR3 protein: CASSLASSDSGQFF
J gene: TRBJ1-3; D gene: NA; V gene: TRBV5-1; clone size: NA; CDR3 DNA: TGCGCCAGCAGCTTGCAGGGACCCTACGACTCTGGAAACACCATATATTTT; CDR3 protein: CASSLQGPYDSGNTIYF
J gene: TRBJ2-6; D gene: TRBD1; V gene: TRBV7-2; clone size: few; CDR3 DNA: TGTGCCAGCAGCCCGACAGGGCTCCTTAACGTCCTGACTTTC; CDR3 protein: CASSPTGLLNVLTF
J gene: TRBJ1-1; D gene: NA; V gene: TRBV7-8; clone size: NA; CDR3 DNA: TGTGCCAGCAGCTTAGTAGTGCTGTACACTGAAGCTTTCTTT; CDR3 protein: CASSLVVLYTEAFF
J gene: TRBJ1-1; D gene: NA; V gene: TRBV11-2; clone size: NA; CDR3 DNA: TGTGCCAGCAGCTACAAAGCACAATCTCCCAGTGAAGCTTTCTTT; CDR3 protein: CASSYKAQSPSEAFF
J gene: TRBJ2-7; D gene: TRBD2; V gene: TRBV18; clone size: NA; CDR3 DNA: TGTGCCAGCTCCGGACTAGCGGACTCCTACGAGCAGTACTTC; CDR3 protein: CASSGLADSYEQYF
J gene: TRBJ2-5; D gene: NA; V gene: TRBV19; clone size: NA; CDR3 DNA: TGTGCCAGTAGTATAGACCCTTACAAGACCCAGTACTTC; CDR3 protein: CASSIDPYKTQYF
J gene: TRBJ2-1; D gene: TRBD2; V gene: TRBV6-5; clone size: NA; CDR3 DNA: TGTGCCAGCAGTTACGGGCCTAGCGGGTACAATGAGCAGTTCTTC; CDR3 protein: CASSYGPSGYNEQFF
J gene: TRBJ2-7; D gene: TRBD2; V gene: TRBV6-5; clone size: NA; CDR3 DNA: TGTGCCAGCAGTTACTCGATCGGACTAGTTAACGAGCAGTACTTC; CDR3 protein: CASSYSIGLVNEQYF
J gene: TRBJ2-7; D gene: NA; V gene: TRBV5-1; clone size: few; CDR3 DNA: TGCGCCAGCAGCTTGGGAGGGAACGGGCAGTACTTC; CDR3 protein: CASSLGGNGQYF
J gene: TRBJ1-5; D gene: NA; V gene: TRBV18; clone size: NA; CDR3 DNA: TGTGCCAGCTCACCACCGGGGTACCCGAAGCCCCAGCATTTT; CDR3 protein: CASSPPGYPKPQHF
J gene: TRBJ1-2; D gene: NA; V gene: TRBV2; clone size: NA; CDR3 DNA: TGTGCCAACCGTGACAGCTATGGCTACACCTTC; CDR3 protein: CANRDSYGYTF
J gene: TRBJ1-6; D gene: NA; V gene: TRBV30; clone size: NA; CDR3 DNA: TGTGCCTGGACAATTGGACGGACCTTCCCCTATAATTCACCCCTCCACTTT; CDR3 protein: CAWTIGRTFPYNSPLHF
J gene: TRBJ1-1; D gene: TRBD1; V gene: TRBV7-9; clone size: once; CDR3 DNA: TGTGCCAGCAGCTTAGCCGGACAGGGGGCTGGAGCTTTCTTT; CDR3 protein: CASSLAGQGAGAFF
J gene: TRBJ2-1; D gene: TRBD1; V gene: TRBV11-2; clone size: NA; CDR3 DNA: TGTGCCAGCAGCTTATCCCCCTACGGGACAGGTCCCTCCAATGAGCAGTTCTTC; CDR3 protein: CASSLSPYGTGPSNEQFF